Below are 20 T cell receptor beta chains sequenced from a single sample in a study of spatial heterogeneity in lung cancer. Indicated time point: sample taken at primary tumor resection. Sequencing of whole RNA from tumor, nontumor lung or frozen PBMC involved no sorting. Each CDR3 protein is one row after TCRdb ran MiXCR on the 5' RACE reads. The sample consists of about 27,000 distinct CDR3 sequences, 5.5% to 8% of them appearing once. This specimen consisted of PBMCs, obtained at surgery. The source of these receptors is a male donor with early-stage non-small cell lung cancer.

This clonotype has just a few counts. The chain joins TRBV3-1 to TRBJ1-2, with D perhaps TRBD1 (6 bases). CDR3 size: 15 residues. Trimming took 1 base from V and 4 from J, leaving 13 bases between them. Per the germline V gene, CDR1 is LGHDT and CDR2 is YNNKEL (reference sequence). In DNA form, the CDR3 reads TGTGCCAGCAGCCAAGCCTACGGACAGCTCTATGGCTACACCTTC. It codes for CASSQAYGQLYGYTF.

Note on this clonotype: Since a much larger clone is just one base distant, this may be a read error. The chain links TRBV4-1 to TRBJ2-1; a possible D gene is TRBD1 (5 bases). Germline lookup yields CDR1 MGHRA and CDR2 YSYEKL. This CDR3 region has 15 residues. The chain's CDR3 is CAGSQDKQWGDEQFF. The CDR3 region has the DNA TGCGCCGGCAGCCAAGATAAGCAATGGGGCGATGAGCAGTTCTTC.

This clonotype was detected only a few times. DNA of the CDR3: TGTGCCAGCAGCTTGCGGGTGGTCAATGAGCAGTTCTTC. It yields the protein CASSLRVVNEQFF. The chain couples TRBV5-6 to TRBJ2-1; the D is unclear. The CDR3 sequence is 13 residues long. The V and J ends lost 1 base and 6 bases respectively, with 8 bases between them. CDR1 and CDR2 from the germline V gene are SGHDT and YYEEEE.

This clonotype rates as medium-sized. This chain joins TRBV12-3 or TRBV12-4 and TRBJ2-3; 11 bases align to TRBD1. The CDR3 runs 15 residues. V lost 8 bases to trimming and J lost 1 base; unmatched junction nucleotides: 5. Written as DNA, the CDR3 is TGTGCCAGCCGGACGGGACAGGGGGGCACAGATACGCAGTATTTT. Encoded protein: CASRTGQGGTDTQYF.

The V and J genes are TRBV5-4 and TRBJ1-2; D gene ambiguous. The germline V gene encodes CDR1 SGHNT and CDR2 YYREEE (reference sequence). The CDR3 is 15 amino acids. V was trimmed by 0 bases and J by 4 bases, leaving 13 bases between them. CDR3: CASSLAATRSYGYTF. The DNA of the CDR3 is TGTGCCAGCAGCTTGGCCGCGACAAGGAGCTATGGCTACACCTTC. Based on the CDR3 plus reference TRBV5-4 and TRBJ1-2, the full variable domain is ETGVTQSPTHLIKTRGQQVTLRCSSQSGHNTVSWYQQALGQGPQFIFQYYREEENGRGNFPPRFSGLQFPNYSSELNVNALELDDSALYLCASSLAATRSYGYTFGSGTRLTVV.

This clonotype was counted a few times. J is TRBJ2-2 and V is TRBV20-1, with D unresolved. Trimming shortened V by 0 bases and J by 1 base, and 6 bases separated the two germline ends. The CDR3 runs 14 residues. Germline values: CDR1 DFQATT, CDR2 SNEGSKA (reference sequence). CDR3: CSARDNGNTGELFF. CDR3 nucleotide sequence: TGCAGTGCTAGAGATAATGGGAACACCGGGGAGCTGTTTTTT.

The CDR3 bases are TGTGCCAGCAGGCAGGGGACCGCTAGCACAGATACGCAGTATTTT. This translates into CASRQGTASTDTQYF. The chain carries TRBV6-6 and TRBJ2-3; D is perhaps TRBD1 (6 bases). In germline, CDR1 is MNHNY, CDR2 SVGAGI (reference sequence). Deletions cut 6 bases from V and 0 bases from J, with 13 bases between. The CDR3 loop spans 15 amino acids.

By share of the sample, this clonotype is medium-sized. This chain joins TRBV2 and TRBJ1-5, with D unresolved. V lost 3 bases to trimming and J lost 4 bases, with 13 bases between them. CDR1 and CDR2 from the germline V gene are SNHLY and FYNNEI. This CDR3 spans 15 amino acids. The CDR3 DNA follows: TGTGCCAGCAGTGACGTCGGGGTTCGTAATCAGCCCCAGCATTTT. As protein: CASSDVGVRNQPQHF. The full variable domain, its missing parts supplied by reference TRBV2 and TRBJ1-5, is EPEVTQTPSHQVTQMGQEVILRCVPISNHLYFYWYRQILGQKVEFLVSFYNNEISEKSEIFDDQFSVERPDGSNFTLKIRSTKLEDSAMYFCASSDVGVRNQPQHFGDGTRLSIL.

A few counts support this clonotype. The chain uses TRBV20-1 and TRBJ1-5; D not certain. Germline CDR1 reads DFQATT; CDR2 reads SNEGSKA (reference sequence). The CDR3 covers 11 residues. Trimming took 6 bases from V and 7 from J, leaving 10 bases between them. The CDR3 DNA reads as TGCAGTGCGAAGCAGGCCCAGCCCCAGCATTTT. Translation gives CSAKQAQPQHF.

Many counts were recorded for this clonotype. The CDR3 coding sequence is TGTGCCAGCAGGTGGGGCTATGGAAATTCACCCCTCCACTTT. Its protein product is CASRWGYGNSPLHF. V is TRBV2 and J is TRBJ1-6, with TRBD1 as a possible D gene (5 bases). The CDR3 is 14 residues long. Trimming removed 6 bases at V and 7 bases at J, with 13 bases between. Germline V lookup: CDR1 SNHLY, CDR2 FYNNEI.

This clonotype was counted only a few times. This chain uses TRBV6-6 with TRBJ1-2, with 8 bases that match TRBD1. From germline, CDR1 is MNHNY and CDR2 SVGAGI (reference sequence). This CDR3 comprises 17 residues. V was clipped by 5 bases and J by 11 bases; unmatched bases: 22. The CDR3 sequence is CASSTAGTGEGKLEYTF. The CDR3 bases are TGTGCCAGCAGTACTGCCGGGACAGGCGAGGGAAAGTTGGAGTACACCTTC.

This clonotype was detected a few times. This chain uses TRBV24-1 with TRBJ2-3; D not certain. V was cut by 4 bases and J by 3 bases, with 16 bases left in between. Germline CDR1 reads KGHDR; CDR2 reads SFDVKD. CDR3 length equals 16 residues. The CDR3 loop reads CATSDDRQVRTDTQYF. The CDR3 DNA sequence: TGTGCCACCAGTGACGATCGACAAGTCCGGACAGATACGCAGTATTTT.

This clonotype was counted many times. V usage is TRBV2 and J usage is TRBJ2-1; a possible D gene is TRBD2 (6 bases). This CDR3 has 15 amino acids. The ends were cut back, 3 bases at V and 1 base at J, with 10 bases in the middle. CDR1 SNHLY and CDR2 FYNNEI come from the germline V gene. In nucleotides, the CDR3 is TGTGCCAGCAGTGATCAGGGACTTTCCTACAATGAGCAGTTCTTC. Protein: CASSDQGLSYNEQFF.

The chain carries TRBV20-1 and TRBJ2-7; perhaps D is TRBD1 or TRBD2 (5 bases each). Trimming removed 0 bases at V and 12 bases at J, with 18 bases between. The CDR3 sequence is 13 residues long. Germline loops: CDR1 DFQATT, CDR2 SNEGSKA (reference sequence). The CDR3: CSAREEGRTGSYF. CDR3 DNA: TGCAGTGCTAGAGAAGAGGGACGGACTGGCTCGTACTTC.

This clonotype was counted a few times. The genes are TRBV2 and TRBJ1-2; D is uncertain. Per germline, CDR1 SNHLY and CDR2 FYNNEI. V gave up 2 bases and J gave up 0 bases, with 4 bases separating them. This CDR3 has 13 amino acids. The CDR3 DNA follows: TGTGCCAGCAGTGAAAACCCTAACTATGGCTACACCTTC. This gives the protein CASSENPNYGYTF.

This clonotype has a handful of counts. The V call is TRBV20-1, the J call TRBJ1-1, with D uncertain. V was trimmed by 0 bases and J by 6 bases, leaving 5 bases between them. CDR3 length: 11 residues. CDR1 and CDR2 from the germline V gene are DFQATT and SNEGSKA (reference sequence). CDR3 sequence reads: CSARDHSEAFF. As DNA, the CDR3 is TGCAGTGCTAGAGATCACTCTGAAGCTTTCTTT.

This clonotype has at least ten counts. V usage is TRBV5-1 and J usage is TRBJ1-6; D may be TRBD1 (6 bases). This CDR3 is 15 amino acids long. Germline V lookup: CDR1 SGHRS, CDR2 YFSETQ. V was cut by 3 bases and J by 8 bases, with 15 bases left in between. Here the CDR3 reads CASSSEDSRDSPLHF. In nucleotides, the CDR3 is TGCGCCAGCAGCTCCGAGGACAGTCGGGATTCACCCCTCCACTTT.

This clonotype was seen at least ten times. The chain has TRBV29-1 and TRBJ2-3; unclear D gene. The CDR3 is 13 amino acids. In germline, CDR1 is SQVTM, CDR2 ANQGSEA. Trimming cost V 4 bases and J 4 bases, with 12 bases left between them. CDR3 loop: CSVGYTVADTQYF. CDR3 coding DNA: TGCAGCGTTGGGTATACGGTGGCAGATACGCAGTATTTT.

This clonotype was counted ten times or more. The CDR3 loop is CASSPPDRVYEQYF. CDR3 DNA sequence: TGTGCCAGCAGTCCCCCGGACAGGGTCTACGAGCAGTACTTC. The rearrangement joins TRBV28 to TRBJ2-7, with TRBD1 identical over 8 bases. The CDR3 spans 14 residues. Per germline, CDR1 MDHEN and CDR2 SYDVKM. Trimming removed 5 bases from V and 3 bases from J; junction bases left unmatched: 6.

In its sample, this clonotype was seen a few times. The chain has TRBV11-1 and TRBJ2-1; tentatively, D is TRBD1 or TRBD2 (7 bases each). CDR3 length: 15 amino acids. Per the germline V gene, CDR1 is SGHAT and CDR2 is FQDESV (reference sequence). V was trimmed by 6 bases and J by 1 base, leaving 13 bases between them. This CDR3 reads CASSHRGGSYNEQFF. CDR3 sequence (DNA): TGTGCCAGCAGTCACAGGGGAGGGTCCTACAATGAGCAGTTCTTC. The complete variable domain, with remaining parts taken from reference TRBV11-1 and TRBJ2-1, reads EAEVAQSPRYKITEKSQAVAFWCDPISGHATLYWYRQILGQGPELLVQFQDESVVDDSQLPKDRFSAERLKGVDSTLKIQPAELGDSAMYLCASSHRGGSYNEQFFGPGTRLTVL.